Below, 28 T cell receptor beta chains from the same sample are listed, as sequenced in a study of vaccination and CD4 T cells after COVID-19. These TCRs are of unknown antigen specificity. The Oncomine TCR Beta short-read assay was applied to DNA of cultured CD4+ T cells. TCRdb processed the PCR reads anew with MiXCR; each CDR3 protein has one entry. The sample comprises about 18,000 distinct CDR3 sequences, 54% of which are singletons, and 10% to 15% rests with the top ten. Treatment specified: roughly 10-day PBMC culture with coronavirus spike peptide pools or control peptides (ViraFEST assay). Source material: CD4+ T cells from blood, cultured in vitro. The receptors come from a human donor who had recovered from COVID-19.

This clonotype turned up a few times. The chain joins TRBV12-3 or TRBV12-4 to TRBJ1-2; D not resolved. This CDR3 has 16 amino acids. Trimming cost V 5 bases and J 4 bases, with 20 bases left between them. This CDR3 reads CASSLRTDSPGYGYTF. CDR3 sequence (DNA): TGTGCCAGCAGTCTAAGAACGGACTCCCCTGGCTATGGCTACACCTTC.

This chain uses TRBV27 with TRBJ1-1; D ambiguous. There are 16 residues in the CDR3. In germline, CDR1 is MNHEY, CDR2 SMNVEV (reference sequence). The V end lost 5 bases, the J end lost 1 base, and 17 bases lay between the germline ends. In DNA, the CDR3 is TGTGCCAGCAGTAGTCTCTCCCGAAAGGGGAACACTGAAGCTTTCTTT. This gives the protein CASSSLSRKGNTEAFF.

This clonotype was detected only a few times. This chain connects TRBV6-1 to TRBJ2-2; a weak D match, TRBD2 (6 bases). CDR3 length equals 13 residues. Trimming took off 5 bases at V and 6 bases at J, with 10 bases between the two ends. The V gene's germline CDR1 is MNHNS and CDR2 SASEGT. Here the CDR3 DNA reads TGTGCCAGCAGTATGACTAGGGCCGGGGAGCTGTTTTTT. Translating it yields CASSMTRAGELFF.

V is TRBV15 and J is TRBJ2-5; 8 nucleotides align to TRBD1. Germline-derived CDR1 and CDR2 are LNHNV and YYDKDF (reference sequence). The V and J ends lost 0 bases and 7 bases, in that order; junction bases with no gene match: 7. The CDR3 loop spans 15 amino acids. The CDR3 region is CATSRDPDRGVTQYF. CDR3 nucleotide sequence: TGTGCCACCAGCAGAGACCCCGACAGGGGAGTGACCCAGTACTTC.

This chain links TRBV7-2 with TRBJ1-2; maybe TRBD1 (5 bases). The CDR3 totals 15 residues. Germline assignment: CDR1 SGHTA and CDR2 FQGNSA. V was clipped by 5 bases and J by 4 bases, with 17 bases between them. The CDR3 sequence is CASSRGWVKGYGYTF. The CDR3, as DNA: TGTGCCAGCAGCCGGGGGTGGGTAAAGGGCTATGGCTACACCTTC.

This chain links TRBV6-1 with TRBJ1-6, with no clear D. From germline, CDR1 is MNHNS and CDR2 SASEGT. The CDR3 has 16 amino acids. V was clipped by 5 bases and J by 6 bases, with 17 bases between them. Here the CDR3 reads CASSRARRRPNSPLHF. As DNA, the CDR3 is TGTGCCAGCAGTCGCGCGAGGCGCCGCCCTAATTCACCCCTCCACTTT.

This clonotype was detected a few times. The chain recombines TRBV20-1 with TRBJ1-4; no firm D call. Trimming stripped 0 bases from V and 8 bases from J, with 7 bases between. Germline V gene data show CDR1 as DFQATT and CDR2 as SNEGSKA (reference sequence). The CDR3 has 12 amino acids. The CDR3 DNA reads as TGCAGTGCTAGAGATAAGGGCGAAAAACTGTTTTTT. This encodes CSARDKGEKLFF.

CDR3 region: CASSDQGLGSGELFF. In DNA form, the CDR3 reads TGTGCCAGCAGTGACCAGGGCCTGGGATCGGGGGAGCTGTTTTTT. The chain uses TRBV27 and TRBJ2-2; the D gene is possibly TRBD1 (5 bases). In germline, CDR1 is MNHEY, CDR2 SMNVEV (reference sequence). Trimming left V 5 bases short and J 8 bases short, with 18 bases between. The CDR3 totals 15 residues.

The chain has TRBV23-1 and TRBJ2-5, with 10 bases fitting TRBD2. TRBV23-1 is filed as an ORF, its function uncertain. CDR3 length equals 17 residues. V dropped 3 bases and J dropped 5; count of bases not matched to a gene: 12. The CDR3 reads CASSHRGLAGEVETQYF. In nucleotides, the CDR3 is TGCGCCAGCAGTCATCGGGGGCTAGCGGGAGAGGTTGAGACCCAGTACTTC.

The rearrangement joins TRBV11-3 to TRBJ2-2; a possible D gene is TRBD2 (6 bases). The CDR3 extends over 16 amino acids. The V and J ends lost 5 bases and 3 bases respectively, with 16 bases between them. Germline CDR1 and CDR2: SGHNT and YENEEA. CDR3 amino acids: CASSPRSGGDTGELFF. The CDR3 bases are TGTGCCAGCAGCCCACGCTCTGGAGGGGACACCGGGGAGCTGTTTTTT.

This sequence joins TRBV20-1 and TRBJ1-5; D remains unclear. From germline, CDR1 is DFQATT and CDR2 SNEGSKA (reference sequence). This CDR3 comprises 14 residues. Trimming removed 0 bases at V and 1 base at J, with 7 bases between. The CDR3 DNA reads as TGCAGTGCTAGAGACGGGAGGAGCAATCAGCCCCAGCATTTT. This encodes CSARDGRSNQPQHF.

The chain couples TRBV5-4 to TRBJ1-1, with D perhaps TRBD1 (5 bases). V was clipped by 2 bases and J by 7 bases, with 21 bases between them. This CDR3 has 16 amino acids. Germline CDR1 reads SGHNT; CDR2 reads YYREEE (reference sequence). The DNA for the CDR3 is TGTGCCAGCAGCTTCTTTAGACGTCGGGGGAGGGATGAAGCTTTCTTT. Amino acid sequence: CASSFFRRRGRDEAFF.

This clonotype was recorded once. This chain uses TRBV2 with TRBJ2-4; 7 positions match TRBD1. Trimming took 5 bases from V and 6 from J; bases not matched to a gene: 10. Germline assignment: CDR1 SNHLY and CDR2 FYNNEI. The CDR3 has 15 residues. The CDR3 sequence is CASSTGDLRGNIQYF. CDR3 nucleotides: TGTGCCAGCAGTACAGGGGACCTACGCGGAAACATTCAGTACTTC.

V and J are TRBV2 and TRBJ2-5; D ambiguous. Trimming took 5 bases from V and 5 from J, leaving 9 bases between them. Germline assignment: CDR1 SNHLY and CDR2 FYNNEI. This CDR3 comprises 12 residues. CDR3 sequence (DNA): TGTGCCAGCAGTTCGACGTGGGAGACCCAGTACTTC. It encodes CASSSTWETQYF.

This clonotype came up a few times. The CDR3 DNA sequence: TGCAGTGCCGCGGACAGGGGGCTGGGAGGCTACACCTTC. This translates into CSAADRGLGGYTF. The chain combines TRBV20-1 with TRBJ1-2; 11 bases map to TRBD1. Trimming cost V 6 bases and J 8 bases; bases outside gene matches: 8. Germline CDR1 and CDR2: DFQATT and SNEGSKA (reference sequence). CDR3 length equals 13 residues.

The rearrangement joins TRBV7-2 to TRBJ1-5; the D is unclear. The CDR3 length is 15 residues. V was pared by 0 bases and J by 5 bases, with 11 bases between. CDR1 SGHTA and CDR2 FQGNSA come from the germline V gene. The CDR3 DNA follows: TGTGCCAGCAGCTTAGCAAGTGGAGATTATCAGCCCCAGCATTTT. This sequence encodes CASSLASGDYQPQHF.

The sample holds one count of this clonotype. The chain uses TRBV19 and TRBJ2-5; a possible D gene is TRBD2 (6 bases). The CDR3 extends over 14 amino acids. The V gene lost 6 bases and the J gene lost 5 bases, with 16 bases spanning the gap. The germline CDR1 and CDR2 sequences are LNHDA and SQIVND (reference sequence). This chain's CDR3 is CASSLPAGGETQYF. The CDR3 coding sequence is TGTGCCAGTAGCCTACCCGCAGGAGGGGAGACCCAGTACTTC.

This clonotype showed up just a few times. The rearrangement uses TRBV20-1 and TRBJ2-7; D gene unclear. Trimming removed 1 base at V and 2 bases at J, with 6 bases between. The germline CDR1 and CDR2 sequences are DFQATT and SNEGSKA (reference sequence). The CDR3 contains 12 residues. The CDR3 coding sequence is TGCAGTGCTAGAGCGGGCACCTACGAGCAGTACTTC. It is translated as CSARAGTYEQYF.

In this sample, this clonotype turned up a few times. The chain carries TRBV6-5 and TRBJ1-1; 10 nucleotides match TRBD1. CDR1 is MNHEY and CDR2 is SVGAGI in the germline V gene. The CDR3 length is 16 residues. The trim removed 4 bases at V and 5 bases at J, leaving 10 bases unmatched. The CDR3 sequence is CASSSDQGQGTTEAFF. The DNA for the CDR3 is TGTGCCAGCAGTTCCGACCAGGGACAGGGGACAACTGAAGCTTTCTTT.

A few counts support this clonotype. The rearrangement links TRBV19 to TRBJ1-3; 7 bases fit TRBD1. CDR1 LNHDA and CDR2 SQIVND come from the germline V gene (reference sequence). There are 16 residues in the CDR3. V shed 4 bases and J 2 bases; nucleotides not matched to a gene: 8. CDR3 region: CASSKLSGQAGNTIYF. CDR3 bases: TGTGCCAGTAGTAAACTCTCCGGACAGGCTGGAAACACCATATATTTT.

This clonotype has more than one count but fewer than ten. The V gene is TRBV27, the J gene TRBJ2-3; the D is unclear. Germline CDR1 and CDR2: MNHEY and SMNVEV (reference sequence). V lost 9 bases to trimming and J lost 6 bases, with 13 bases between them. The CDR3 length is 12 residues. The chain's CDR3 is CASGSWRDTQYF. CDR3 DNA sequence: TGTGCCAGTGGTTCCTGGCGGGATACGCAGTATTTT.

The table lists this clonotype with a few counts. The chain employs TRBV15 and TRBJ1-1; D gene ambiguous. CDR1 is LNHNV and CDR2 is YYDKDF in the germline V gene (reference sequence). The CDR3 spans 14 residues. V lost 0 bases, J lost 6 bases, and 11 bases lay in between. The CDR3 region is CATSRDYEAPEAFF. The CDR3, as DNA: TGTGCCACCAGCAGAGATTACGAGGCCCCTGAAGCTTTCTTT.

The chain uses TRBV11-2 and TRBJ1-5; D not certain. This CDR3 region has 15 residues. Germline assignment: CDR1 SGHAT and CDR2 FQNNGV. V lost 3 bases to trimming and J lost 6 bases, with 15 bases between them. The CDR3: CASSLDGVFGQPQHF. The CDR3 bases are TGTGCCAGCAGCTTGGATGGGGTCTTTGGTCAGCCCCAGCATTTT.

The chain carries TRBV20-1 and TRBJ2-2, with D uncertain. This CDR3 spans 16 amino acids. Per germline, CDR1 DFQATT and CDR2 SNEGSKA (reference sequence). The ends were cut back, 0 bases at V and 6 bases at J, with 17 bases in the middle. DNA for the CDR3: TGCAGTGCTAGAGATTTCGCTAGTTTTAAGGCCGGGGAGCTGTTTTTT. This gives the protein CSARDFASFKAGELFF.

This chain joins TRBV6-5 and TRBJ1-3; TRBD1 matches 9 bases. This CDR3 comprises 16 residues. Germline V CDR1 and CDR2: MNHEY, SVGAGI. Trimming cost V 0 bases and J 4 bases; bases outside gene matches: 4. The CDR3 reads CASSYSGQGSGNTIYF. The CDR3 DNA follows: TGTGCCAGCAGTTACTCTGGACAGGGGTCCGGAAACACCATATATTTT.

The rearrangement uses TRBV19 and TRBJ1-5; D is possibly TRBD1 (5 bases). V lost 1 base and J 0 bases, leaving 10 bases between the germline ends. Germline V CDR1 and CDR2: LNHDA, SQIVND (reference sequence). The CDR3 loop spans 16 amino acids. CDR3 in DNA: TGTGCCAGTAGTATAGCCGGCAGGGATAGCAATCAGCCCCAGCATTTT. Translating gives CASSIAGRDSNQPQHF.

This clonotype appeared once. The rearrangement joins TRBV6-1 to TRBJ1-6, with TRBD1 matching 7 bases. In germline, CDR1 is MNHNS, CDR2 SASEGT. Trimming took 10 bases from V and 0 from J; bases not matched to a gene: 9. CDR3 size: 16 residues. For the CDR3, the DNA is TGTGCCACTGACAGGGATCCAAGCTCCTATAATTCACCCCTCCACTTT. Residues: CATDRDPSSYNSPLHF.

The J gene is TRBJ1-3, the V gene TRBV5-4; tentatively, D is TRBD1 (6 bases). The V end lost 4 bases, the J end lost 3 bases, and 14 bases lay between the germline ends. The CDR3 extends over 15 amino acids. From germline, CDR1 is SGHNT and CDR2 YYREEE (reference sequence). The CDR3 here is CASSIAGGLGNTIYF. The CDR3 DNA follows: TGTGCCAGCAGCATCGCCGGGGGCCTTGGAAACACCATATATTTT.